This TCR beta chain came from a study of T cells in Graves' hyperthyroidism and ophthalmopathy. Study background: It was at initial diagnosis, before any treatment, that peripheral blood was collected.

This clonotype was recorded at least ten times. TCR beta CDR3 regions were amplified from RNA transcripts. TCR CDR3 regions were first amplified by RT-PCR with HTBI primers. TCRdb passed the multiplex PCR reads through MiXCR, listing each CDR3 protein once. The table has 300,000 to 450,000 distinct CDR3 sequences, about 14% seen once. There are 13 residues in the CDR3. Trimming at V came to 5 bases and at J to 2 bases, leaving 2 bases not matched to a gene. The germline CDR1 and CDR2 sequences are SNHLY and FYNNEI. The receptor was isolated from a woman in her twenties or thirties with Graves' ophthalmopathy. The sequenced material came from blood. The V and J genes are TRBV2 and TRBJ2-7; 8 nucleotides line up with TRBD2. The CDR3 nucleotides are TGTGCCAGCAGTAGCGGGGGTCCCTACGAGCAGTACTTC. Its translation is CASSSGGPYEQYF.